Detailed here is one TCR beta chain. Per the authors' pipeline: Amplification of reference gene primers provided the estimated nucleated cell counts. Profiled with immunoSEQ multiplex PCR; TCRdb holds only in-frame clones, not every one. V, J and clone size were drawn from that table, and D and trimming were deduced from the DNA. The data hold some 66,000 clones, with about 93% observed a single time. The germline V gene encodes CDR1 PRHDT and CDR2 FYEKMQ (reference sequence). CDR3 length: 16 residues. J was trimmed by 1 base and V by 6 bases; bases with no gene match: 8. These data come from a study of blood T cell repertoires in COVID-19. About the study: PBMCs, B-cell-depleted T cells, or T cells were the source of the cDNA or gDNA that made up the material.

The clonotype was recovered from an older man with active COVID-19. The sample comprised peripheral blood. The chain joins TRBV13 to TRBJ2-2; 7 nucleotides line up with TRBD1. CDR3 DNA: TGTGCCAGCAGACGCACAACAGGGGAGAACACCGGGGAGCTGTTTTTT. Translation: CASRRTTGENTGELFF.